Detailed here is one TCR beta chain. Antigen unknown. The junction differs from germline at one of its ends, possibly a read error. The data were obtained in a study of tumor-infiltrating lymphocytes in primary liver carcinoma. Looking at the study overall: There were roughly 3.65 to 7.13 million productive TCRbeta reads per sample, a yield similar across tissue types. Notes on the study in general: Paired tumor-adjacent and tumor-blood samples overlapped less than tumor region pairs did.

The researchers produced TCR beta cDNA from approximately 0.45 ug total RNA with a constant-region primer. Nested multiplex PCR, run for three rounds with slightly modified ARM-PCR, yielded TCR beta libraries. The first two PCR rounds used TRBV1-TRBV30 forward primers with a C-beta reverse primer, 10 cycles each. TCRdb analysed the multiplex PCR reads with MiXCR anew, one entry per CDR3 protein. The table shows 48,000 or so distinct CDR3 sequences, with 70% to 80% occurring only once. This CDR3 contains 14 residues. Germline CDR1 is MNHEY and CDR2 is SVGAGI. It was from around 20-30 mg of unsorted bulk tissue that RNA and DNA were co-extracted. Samples were taken from five separate regions (per tumor). All tumor specimens exceeded 90% viable tumor cells.

This TCR was recovered from a man aged 35 to 55 with primary liver carcinoma and hepatitis B virus infection. V gene TRBV6-5 combines with J gene TRBJ1-1, with D possibly matching TRBD1 (6 bases). The sample taken for sequencing was liver tumor tissue from sampling region 3. The subset is: tumor region T3, left-lateral pole. The CDR3 nucleotides read TGTGTCAGCAGTTACCAGGACAGTTGGCCTGAGGCTTTCTTT. Amino acid sequence: CVSSYQDSWPEAFF.